A single sample is the source of the 2 T cell receptor beta chains below, sequenced in a study of cytomegalovirus exposure and HLA in healthy donors. It was with 60 Vbeta and 13 Jbeta primers that the PCR ran. Only in-frame clones appear in the TCRdb table, and some are missing; sequencing was by immunoSEQ multiplex PCR. This repertoire includes more than 45,000 clones. The sequenced sample was PBMCs. Receptors were obtained from a male donor in good health and CMV-seronegative.

The chain employs TRBV5-1 and TRBJ1-1; possibly TRBD1 for D (5 bases). The V gene's germline CDR1 is SGHRS and CDR2 YFSETQ. Trimming took off 4 bases at V and 6 bases at J, with 19 bases between the two ends. This CDR3 contains 15 residues. CDR3 in amino acids: CASSRLGGDLSEAFF. The CDR3 nucleotides read TGCGCCAGCAGCCGCCTTGGGGGGGATTTGTCTGAAGCTTTCTTT.

The rearrangement links TRBV29-1 to TRBJ2-7; 8 nucleotides line up with TRBD2. The length of the CDR3 is 14 residues. The germline gives CDR1 SQVTM, CDR2 ANQGSEA. Germline trimming cut 6 bases from V and 7 bases from J; bases unmatched to any gene: 14. The CDR3 is CSVQALAGPGEQYF. The CDR3 DNA sequence: TGCAGCGTCCAGGCGCTAGCGGGCCCTGGGGAGCAGTACTTC.